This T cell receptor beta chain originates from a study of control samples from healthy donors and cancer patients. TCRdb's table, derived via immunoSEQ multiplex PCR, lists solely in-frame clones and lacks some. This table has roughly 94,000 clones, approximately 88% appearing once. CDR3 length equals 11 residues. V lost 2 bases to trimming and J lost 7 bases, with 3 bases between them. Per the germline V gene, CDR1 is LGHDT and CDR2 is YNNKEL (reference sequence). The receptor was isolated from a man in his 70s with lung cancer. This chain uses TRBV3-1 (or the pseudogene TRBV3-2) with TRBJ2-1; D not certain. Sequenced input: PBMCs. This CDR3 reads CASSQLNEQFF. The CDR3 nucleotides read TGTGCCAGCAGCCAATTAAATGAGCAGTTCTTC.